The TCR beta chain under discussion was sequenced for a study of T cells in localized non-small cell lung cancer. The CDR3 loop spans 16 amino acids. Germline V gives CDR1 SGHTA, CDR2 FQGNSA. V lost 5 bases and J 2 bases, leaving 13 bases between the germline ends. Assay: immunoSEQ multiplex PCR; the TCRdb copy retains only in-frame clones and omits some. The data contain some 9,500 clones, about 90% of them singletons. To note about this clone: Its antigen is unknown.

Study results and limitations: Adjacent lung had a median approximately 57 of the 100 largest tumor clones. The study linked higher blood T cell density to longer overall survival. T cell clonality was highest in uninvolved adjacent lung, above tumor.

This sample comprised peripheral blood, obtained before any cancer treatment. The chain carries TRBV7-2 and TRBJ2-6; D gene ambiguous. This receptor was obtained from a male donor older than 55 with stage III squamous cell lung carcinoma. CDR3 residues: CASSPYVLTGANVLTF. CDR3 bases: TGTGCCAGCAGCCCTTATGTCCTGACTGGGGCCAACGTCCTGACTTTC. The full variable domain, its missing parts supplied by reference TRBV7-2 and TRBJ2-6, is GAGVSQSPSNKVTEKGKDVELRCDPISGHTALYWYRQSLGQGLEFLIYFQGNSAPDKSGLPSDRFSAERTGGSVSTLTIQRTQQEDSAVYLCASSPYVLTGANVLTFGAGSRLTVL.